This TCR beta chain was captured in a study of T cells after yellow fever vaccination. Looking at the study overall: SMART-Seq v4 Ultra Low Input prepared libraries from low-cell fractions. The study, taken as a whole, reports: Abundant contaminating clonotypes from the bulk population could appear in FACS-sorted repertoires.

As to this clonotype: Its antigen remains unidentified.

MiXCR, run by TCRdb on the 5' RACE reads, gives a single entry per CDR3 protein. The table has 300,000 or so distinct CDR3 sequences, about 4% seen once. Germline V CDR1 and CDR2: SGHNT, YYREEE (reference sequence). CDR3 length: 14 residues. Trimming cost V 6 bases and J 7 bases; bases outside gene matches: 9. Sample: PBMCs, taken 5 days after the yellow fever booster vaccination. The rearrangement joins TRBV5-4 to TRBJ1-2; 10 nucleotides align to TRBD1. This TCR came from a man aged 18 to 29 who received the YFV17D yellow fever vaccine. The CDR3 nucleotides read TGTGCCAGCACTAGAACCGGGACAGGGGTTGGCTACACCTTC. This gives the protein CASTRTGTGVGYTF.